The 9 T cell receptor beta chains presented below share a single source sample, sequenced in a study of siplizumab effects on memory and regulatory T cells. Profiling relied on immunoSEQ multiplex PCR, and the TCRdb table lists in-frame clones only, not all of them. Among 90,000 to 150,000 clones listed, about 94% were seen once. Sequenced input: non-Treg CD4+ T cells sorted from blood. Every receptor here comes from a human donor in good health.

The V call is TRBV7-2, the J call TRBJ1-4; D perhaps matches TRBD1 (6 bases). Germline V lookup: CDR1 SGHTA, CDR2 FQGNSA. Trimming removed 7 bases at V and 7 bases at J, with 19 bases between. This CDR3 region has 15 residues. This CDR3 reads CASTQRGGSGEKLFF. In nucleotides, the CDR3 is TGTGCCAGCACCCAACGGGGGGGCTCAGGTGAAAAACTGTTTTTT.

V gene TRBV7-9 combines with J gene TRBJ2-7; D might be TRBD1 (5 bases). V was trimmed by 1 base and J by 2 bases, leaving 12 bases between them. The CDR3 is 15 amino acids. The germline CDR1 and CDR2 sequences are SEHNR and FQNEAQ (reference sequence). The CDR3 loop is CASSLGQLDPYEQYF. CDR3 DNA sequence: TGTGCCAGCAGCTTAGGACAGCTCGACCCCTACGAGCAGTACTTC. Using reference TRBV7-9 and TRBJ2-7 for the parts outside the CDR3, the full variable domain is DTGVSQNPRHKITKRGQNVTFRCDPISEHNRLYWYRQTLGQGPEFLTYFQNEAQLEKSRLLSDRFSAERPKGSFSTLEIQRTEQGDSAMYLCASSLGQLDPYEQYFGPGTRLTVT.

The V gene is TRBV6-5, the J gene TRBJ1-3; D gene unclear. Looked up from germline, CDR1 is MNHEY and CDR2 is SVGAGI. The CDR3 length is 11 residues. V was cut by 5 bases and J by 15 bases, with 14 bases left in between. CDR3 sequence: CASSNGPQSYF. CDR3 DNA sequence: TGTGCCAGCAGTAACGGTCCCCAGTCATATTTT.

CDR3 DNA sequence: TGTGCCAGCAGCTGGGACAGTGAAGCTTTCTTT. Protein: CASSWDSEAFF. This sequence joins TRBV7-2 and TRBJ1-1; 7 bases map to TRBD1. J was trimmed by 7 bases and V by 4 bases; bases with no gene match: 0. From germline, CDR1 is SGHTA and CDR2 FQGNSA. The CDR3 has 11 residues.

This clone was observed once. The chain combines TRBV18 with TRBJ1-1; maybe TRBD1 (6 bases). The CDR3 is 15 amino acids. Germline lookup yields CDR1 KGHSH and CDR2 LQKENI. Trimming took off 4 bases at V and 0 bases at J, with 12 bases between the two ends. The DNA of the CDR3 is TGTGCCAGCTCACGGGGGGCCGGCATGAACACTGAAGCTTTCTTT. Protein product: CASSRGAGMNTEAFF.

J is TRBJ2-4 and V is TRBV28, with D hard to call. V was trimmed by 6 bases and J by 0 bases, leaving 15 bases between them. This CDR3 is built from 16 residues. CDR1 MDHEN and CDR2 SYDVKM come from the germline V gene. Written as DNA, the CDR3 is TGTGCCAGCAGCCGAAAGTCGAACCTAGCCAAAAACATTCAGTACTTC. It specifies CASSRKSNLAKNIQYF.

The chain employs TRBV9 and TRBJ1-5; D not resolved. This CDR3 is built from 15 residues. The V end was cut by 0 bases, the J end by 1 base, with 8 bases between. Looked up from germline, CDR1 is SGDLS and CDR2 is YYNGEE. The CDR3 nucleotides are TGTGCCAGCAGCGTAGGCCCAGACAGCAATCAGCCCCAGCATTTT. Protein sequence: CASSVGPDSNQPQHF.

The V and J genes are TRBV11-3 and TRBJ2-1; TRBD1 matches 9 bases. The CDR3 has 13 residues. The V gene's germline CDR1 is SGHNT and CDR2 YENEEA. V shed 5 bases, J shed 8 bases, and the junction held 4 bases outside the gene matches. The CDR3 nucleotides are TGTGCCAGCAGCAAGGGACAGGGCTATGAGCAGTTCTTC. It is translated as CASSKGQGYEQFF.

In its sample, this clone was seen once. This chain joins TRBV19 and TRBJ2-1, with 8 bases that match TRBD1. The CDR3 covers 15 residues. V shed 4 bases, J shed 12 bases, and the junction held 14 bases outside the gene matches. Germline V gene data show CDR1 as LNHDA and CDR2 as SQIVND (reference sequence). The CDR3 region is CASSTTGALLSGQFF. In nucleotides, the CDR3 is TGTGCCAGTAGTACGACAGGGGCCTTGCTCAGTGGGCAGTTCTTC.